These T cell receptor beta chains were read from a single sample in a study of T cell responses to AZD1222 COVID-19 vaccine. Libraries were prepared by immunoSEQ multiplex PCR; TCRdb keeps only in-frame clonotypes and omits some of them. The sample has 56,000 or so clones; approximately 80% are singletons. This sample comprised peripheral blood, obtained 28 days after the second AZD1222 dose. These receptors were collected from an adult who received the AZD1222 COVID-19 vaccine. Each CDR3 is given with its conserved first and last residue. The order of the fields is J gene, clone size, V gene, D gene, CDR3 protein, CDR3 DNA. The D gene is left open where the match is weak. Rows give clone size only sometimes, using once, few, many, or a class for an expanded clone.

TRBJ1-5,.,TRBV19,.,CASSIGQVINQPQHF,TGTGCCAGTAGTATCGGGCAGGTGATAAATCAGCCCCAGCATTTT
TRBJ1-3,.,TRBV5-4,.,CASSLPGTNTIYF,TGTGCCAGCAGCCTCCCCGGGACGAACACCATATATTTT
TRBJ1-2,.,TRBV5-1,TRBD1,CASSEGQGTGGYTF,TGCGCCAGCAGCGAGGGACAGGGTACGGGTGGCTACACCTTC
TRBJ1-1,.,TRBV7-9,.,CASSLARGRTEAFF,TGTGCCAGCAGCTTAGCCCGGGGGCGGACTGAAGCTTTCTTT
TRBJ1-2,.,TRBV9,.,CASSVDSIDSYTF,TGTGCCAGCAGCGTAGACAGCATTGACTCCTACACCTTC
TRBJ1-2,.,TRBV5-1,.,CASSNSANYGYTF,TGCGCCAGCAGCAACTCAGCTAACTATGGCTACACCTTC
TRBJ1-2,.,TRBV5-1,.,CASSPGGPAGYTF,TGCGCCAGCAGCCCGGGGGGGCCCGCTGGCTACACCTTC
TRBJ1-4,.,TRBV5-1,.,CASRPPIRDDLLDEKLFF,TGCGCCAGCAGACCCCCGATCCGGGACGACTTATTGGATGAAAAACTGTTTTTT
TRBJ1-5,.,TRBV19,.,CASWGTASNQPQHF,TGTGCCAGCTGGGGAACAGCAAGCAATCAGCCCCAGCATTTT
TRBJ2-3,few,TRBV19,TRBD2,CASSRREWRDTQYF,TGTGCCAGTAGTAGGCGGGAGTGGCGAGATACGCAGTATTTT
TRBJ2-7,.,TRBV24-1,.,CATSEGGRSYEQYF,TGTGCCACCAGTGAGGGGGGTAGGTCCTACGAGCAGTACTTC
TRBJ1-1,.,TRBV20-1,.,CSASRGYEGNTEAFF,TGCAGTGCTAGTAGGGGGTATGAGGGTAACACTGAAGCTTTCTTT
TRBJ1-1,once,TRBV7-2,.,CASSPWALNTEAFF,TGTGCCAGCAGCCCATGGGCCCTGAACACTGAAGCTTTCTTT
TRBJ2-6,.,TRBV7-9,.,CASSPRGGTGANVLTF,TGTGCCAGCAGCCCAAGAGGGGGAACCGGGGCCAACGTCCTGACTTTC
TRBJ1-4,.,TRBV6-5,.,CASSRTLGNEKLFF,TGTGCCAGCAGCCGTACCTTGGGGAATGAAAAACTGTTTTTT
TRBJ2-7,.,TRBV9,.,CASSVAEGGYEQYF,TGTGCCAGCAGCGTGGCGGAGGGGGGCTACGAGCAGTACTTC
TRBJ1-1,few,TRBV7-2,.,CASSGTLRAEAFF,TGTGCCAGCAGCGGGACACTGCGGGCTGAAGCTTTCTTT
TRBJ2-7,.,TRBV28,TRBD2,CASSLIGTSGRTYEQYF,TGTGCCAGCAGTTTAATAGGGACTAGCGGGAGGACCTACGAGCAGTACTTC
TRBJ1-1,.,TRBV28,.,CASSLASRGVSTEAFF,TGTGCCAGCAGTTTAGCTTCCCGGGGGGTTAGCACTGAAGCTTTCTTT
TRBJ1-3,.,TRBV15,.,CATSSFGSGNTIYF,TGTGCCACCAGCAGTTTCGGCTCTGGAAACACCATATATTTT
TRBJ1-5,.,TRBV6-1,.,CASSEEEGQPQHF,TGTGCCAGCAGTGAAGAGGAGGGTCAGCCCCAGCATTTT
TRBJ2-6,.,TRBV27,TRBD1,CASSALTGVWGGANVLTF,TGTGCCAGCAGTGCCTTGACAGGGGTTTGGGGTGGGGCCAACGTCCTGACTTTC
TRBJ1-6,medium-sized,TRBV6-5,.,CASSYRQGNSPLHF,TGTGCCAGCAGTTACCGGCAGGGGAATTCACCCCTCCACTTT
TRBJ2-5,.,TRBV5-5,.,CASKRGSRGETQYF,TGTGCCAGCAAACGGGGATCACGAGGAGAGACCCAGTACTTC
TRBJ1-2,.,TRBV10-3,.,CAISESEWSYGYTF,TGTGCCATCAGTGAGTCGGAGTGGTCGTATGGCTACACCTTC
TRBJ2-2,.,TRBV3-1/TRBV3-2,.,CASSQAGTNTGELFF,TGTGCCAGCAGCCAAGCGGGAACGAACACCGGGGAGCTGTTTTTT
TRBJ1-3,.,TRBV2,.,CASSEGRSHSGNTIYF,TGTGCCAGCAGTGAAGGACGCAGCCACTCTGGAAACACCATATATTTT
TRBJ2-1,.,TRBV6-1,.,CASSERSGEGVTNEQFF,TGTGCCAGCAGTGAAAGGTCAGGAGAGGGGGTTACGAATGAGCAGTTCTTC
TRBJ2-5,.,TRBV5-4,.,CASSLDIQETQYF,TGTGCCAGCAGCTTGGACATTCAGGAGACCCAGTACTTC
TRBJ1-4,few,TRBV10-2,.,CASSDLEDPSANEKLFF,TGCGCCAGCAGTGATTTGGAGGACCCCTCGGCTAATGAAAAACTGTTTTTT
TRBJ1-1,.,TRBV14,TRBD1,CASSQDEGGLGTEAFF,TGTGCCAGCAGCCAAGATGAAGGGGGCTTGGGCACTGAAGCTTTCTTT
TRBJ2-1,.,TRBV5-4,.,CATKPGGEYNEQFF,TGTGCTACAAAGCCCGGGGGCGAGTACAATGAGCAGTTCTTC
TRBJ2-5,.,TRBV9,TRBD2,CASSVSGSETQYF,TGTGCCAGCAGCGTAAGCGGGAGCGAGACCCAGTACTTC
TRBJ1-1,.,TRBV5-1,.,CASSLGAGMAEAFF,TGCGCCAGCAGCTTGGGGGCGGGAATGGCTGAAGCTTTCTTT
TRBJ2-1,once,TRBV19,TRBD2,CASSTLGLASNNEQFF,TGTGCCAGTAGTACCTTGGGACTAGCGAGTAACAATGAGCAGTTCTTC
TRBJ2-5,.,TRBV5-4,.,CAQSLTVGETQYF,TGTGCCCAGTCGCTAACAGTGGGAGAGACCCAGTACTTC
TRBJ2-7,.,TRBV12-3/TRBV12-4,TRBD1,CASSRGTVYEQYF,TGTGCCAGCTCGAGGGGGACAGTCTACGAGCAGTACTTC
TRBJ1-6,.,TRBV19,.,CASSMALNNSPLHF,TGTGCCAGTAGTATGGCACTTAATAATTCACCCCTCCACTTT
TRBJ1-2,.,TRBV6-2/TRBV6-3,TRBD1,CASSYLGTGTVYGYTF,TGTGCCAGCAGTTACCTTGGAACCGGGACAGTTTATGGCTACACCTTC
TRBJ2-5,medium-sized,TRBV3-1/TRBV3-2,.,CASSPYLQRPQGEETQYF,TGTGCCAGCAGCCCCTACTTACAAAGGCCGCAAGGAGAAGAGACCCAGTACTTC
TRBJ1-4,.,TRBV9,.,CASSADQVGEKLFF,TGTGCCAGCAGCGCGGACCAAGTGGGGGAAAAACTGTTTTTT
TRBJ2-2,.,TRBV9,TRBD2,CASTPGGNTGELFF,TGTGCCAGCACCCCGGGGGGAAACACCGGGGAGCTGTTTTTT
TRBJ1-5,few,TRBV19,.,CASSITGTNNQPQHF,TGTGCCAGTAGTATAACTGGAACCAACAATCAGCCCCAGCATTTT
TRBJ2-1,.,TRBV10-3,.,CAILGGGEQFF,TGTGCCATCTTGGGTGGGGGTGAGCAGTTCTTC
TRBJ2-2,.,TRBV6-4,TRBD2,CASRGTSTGELFF,TGTGCCAGCAGAGGGACTAGCACCGGGGAGCTGTTTTTT
TRBJ1-1,.,TRBV5-1,.,CASSSAGSGGTEAFF,TGCGCCAGCAGCTCGGCGGGCTCTGGCGGCACTGAAGCTTTCTTT